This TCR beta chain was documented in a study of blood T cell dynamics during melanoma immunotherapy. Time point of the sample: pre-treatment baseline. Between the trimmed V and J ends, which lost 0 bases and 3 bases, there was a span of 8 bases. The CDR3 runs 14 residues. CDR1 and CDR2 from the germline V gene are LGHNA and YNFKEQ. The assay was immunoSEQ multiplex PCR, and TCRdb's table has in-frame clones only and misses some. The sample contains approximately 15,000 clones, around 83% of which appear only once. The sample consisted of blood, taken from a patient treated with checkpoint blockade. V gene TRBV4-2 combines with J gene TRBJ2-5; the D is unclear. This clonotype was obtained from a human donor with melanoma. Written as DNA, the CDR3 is TGTGCCAGCAGCCAAGATCCTAGGGAAGAGACCCAGTACTTC. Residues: CASSQDPREETQYF.